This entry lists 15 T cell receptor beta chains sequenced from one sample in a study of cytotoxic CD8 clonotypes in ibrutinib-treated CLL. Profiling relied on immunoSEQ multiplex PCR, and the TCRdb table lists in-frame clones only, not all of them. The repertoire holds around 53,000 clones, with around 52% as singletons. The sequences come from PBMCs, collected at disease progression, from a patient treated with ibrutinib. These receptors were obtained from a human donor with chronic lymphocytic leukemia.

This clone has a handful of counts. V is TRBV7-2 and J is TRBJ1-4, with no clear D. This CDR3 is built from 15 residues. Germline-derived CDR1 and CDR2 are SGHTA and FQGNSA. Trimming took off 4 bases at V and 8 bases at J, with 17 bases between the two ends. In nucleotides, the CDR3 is TGTGCCAGCAGCTCAACGACCCGAGGGTTCGAAAAACTGTTTTTT. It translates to CASSSTTRGFEKLFF.

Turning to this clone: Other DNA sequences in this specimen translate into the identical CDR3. The CDR3 is CASSLGQGYEQYF. As DNA, the CDR3 is TGTGCCAGCAGCCTAGGGCAGGGCTACGAGCAGTACTTC. The J gene is TRBJ2-7, the V gene TRBV28; the D gene is possibly TRBD1 (5 bases). Trimming took 6 bases from V and 3 from J, leaving 12 bases between them. Germline V gene data show CDR1 as MDHEN and CDR2 as SYDVKM. This CDR3 comprises 13 residues.

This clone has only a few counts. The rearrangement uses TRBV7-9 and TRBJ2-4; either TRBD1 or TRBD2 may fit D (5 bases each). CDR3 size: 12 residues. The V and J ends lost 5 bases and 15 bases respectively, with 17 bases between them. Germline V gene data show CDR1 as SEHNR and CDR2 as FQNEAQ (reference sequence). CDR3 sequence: CASSVDAVGAYF. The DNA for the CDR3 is TGTGCCAGCAGCGTGGACGCAGTCGGGGCGTACTTC.

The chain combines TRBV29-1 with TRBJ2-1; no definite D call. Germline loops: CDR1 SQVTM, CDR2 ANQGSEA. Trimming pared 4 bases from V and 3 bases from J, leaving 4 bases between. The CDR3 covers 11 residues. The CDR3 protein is CSVVDYNEQFF. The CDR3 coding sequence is TGCAGCGTTGTAGACTACAATGAGCAGTTCTTC.

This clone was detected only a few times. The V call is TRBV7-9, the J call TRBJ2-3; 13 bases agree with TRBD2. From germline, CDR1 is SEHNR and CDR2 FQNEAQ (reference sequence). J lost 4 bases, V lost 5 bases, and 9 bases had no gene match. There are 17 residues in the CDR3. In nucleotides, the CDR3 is TGTGCCAGCAGCCTGACTAGCGGGAGGAAGGGGGCAGATACGCAGTATTTT. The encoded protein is CASSLTSGRKGADTQYF.

The CDR3 is CASSLRQGKRYTF. CDR3 DNA: TGTGCCAGCAGCTTACGACAGGGGAAGCGCTACACCTTC. J is TRBJ1-2 and V is TRBV7-9; 8 bases match TRBD1. The germline V gene has CDR1 SEHNR and CDR2 FQNEAQ (reference sequence). The V and J ends lost 2 bases and 9 bases, in that order; junction bases with no gene match: 5. This CDR3 contains 13 residues.

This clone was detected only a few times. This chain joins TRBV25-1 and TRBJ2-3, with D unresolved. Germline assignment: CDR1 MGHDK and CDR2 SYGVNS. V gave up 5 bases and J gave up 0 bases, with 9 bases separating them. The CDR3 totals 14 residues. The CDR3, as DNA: TGTGCCAGCAGTCTCGATCAAAGCACAGATACGCAGTATTTT. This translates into CASSLDQSTDTQYF.

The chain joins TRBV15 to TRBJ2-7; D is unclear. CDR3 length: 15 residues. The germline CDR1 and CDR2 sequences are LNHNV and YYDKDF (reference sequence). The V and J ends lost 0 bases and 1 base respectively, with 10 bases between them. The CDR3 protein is CATSRDWEFSYEQYF. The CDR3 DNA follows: TGTGCCACCAGCAGAGATTGGGAATTTTCCTACGAGCAGTACTTC.

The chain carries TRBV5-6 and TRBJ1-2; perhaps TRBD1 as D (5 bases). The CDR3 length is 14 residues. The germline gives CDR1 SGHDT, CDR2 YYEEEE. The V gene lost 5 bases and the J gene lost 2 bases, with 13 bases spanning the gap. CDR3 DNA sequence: TGTGCCAGCAGTCAAAGAGGGGTGAACTATGGCTACACCTTC. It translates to CASSQRGVNYGYTF.

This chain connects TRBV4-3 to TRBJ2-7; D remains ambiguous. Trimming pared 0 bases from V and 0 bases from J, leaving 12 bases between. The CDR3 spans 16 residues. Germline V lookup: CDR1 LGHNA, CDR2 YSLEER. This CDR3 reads CASSQEVRQYSYEQYF. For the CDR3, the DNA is TGCGCCAGCAGCCAAGAGGTCCGGCAGTACTCCTACGAGCAGTACTTC.

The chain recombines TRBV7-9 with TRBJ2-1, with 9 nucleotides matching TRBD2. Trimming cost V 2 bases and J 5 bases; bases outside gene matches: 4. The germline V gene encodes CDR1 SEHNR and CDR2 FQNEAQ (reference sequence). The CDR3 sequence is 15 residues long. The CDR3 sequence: CASSLRAGGNNEQFF. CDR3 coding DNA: TGTGCCAGCAGCTTACGGGCGGGAGGGAACAATGAGCAGTTCTTC.

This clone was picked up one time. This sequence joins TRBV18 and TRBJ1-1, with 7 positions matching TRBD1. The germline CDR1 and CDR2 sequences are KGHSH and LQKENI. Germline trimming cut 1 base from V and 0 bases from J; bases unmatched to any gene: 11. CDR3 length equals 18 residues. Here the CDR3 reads CASSPLRTGGGMNTEAFF. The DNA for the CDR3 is TGTGCCAGCTCACCACTCAGGACAGGCGGCGGAATGAACACTGAAGCTTTCTTT.

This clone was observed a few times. The CDR3 region has the DNA TGTGCCAGCTCACCACAGAGCGGGAGTGGGTACGAGCAGTACTTC. Translation: CASSPQSGSGYEQYF. The V and J genes are TRBV18 and TRBJ2-7; 8 bases are shared with TRBD2. The CDR3 length is 15 residues. Germline V gives CDR1 KGHSH, CDR2 LQKENI. Germline trimming cut 1 base from V and 4 bases from J; bases unmatched to any gene: 6.

The CDR3 nucleotides read TGTGCCAGCAGTTATCGGGACAGGGGGCTTTACGGCTACACCTTC. The encoded protein is CASSYRDRGLYGYTF. The V and J genes are TRBV6-5 and TRBJ1-2; 12 bases line up with TRBD1. Germline CDR1 is MNHEY and CDR2 is SVGAGI. Trimming cost V 3 bases and J 8 bases; bases outside gene matches: 7. The CDR3 length is 15 residues.

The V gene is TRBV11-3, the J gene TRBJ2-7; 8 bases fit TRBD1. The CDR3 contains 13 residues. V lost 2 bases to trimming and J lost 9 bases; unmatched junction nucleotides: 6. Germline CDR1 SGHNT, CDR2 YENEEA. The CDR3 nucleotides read TGTGCCAGCAGCTTAACTCAGGGGGCTGGGCAGTACTTC. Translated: CASSLTQGAGQYF.